This TCR beta chain was documented in a study of cytomegalovirus exposure and HLA in healthy donors. Study conclusions and caveats: A prior analysis recorded that most TCR beta V segments were productive about 87% or about 30% of the time. Cytomegalovirus status, reportedly, was diagnosed with high specificity and sensitivity by the classifier.

PCR amplification relied on 60 Vbeta primers (plus 13 Jbeta primers). TCRdb's table, derived via immunoSEQ multiplex PCR, lists solely in-frame clones and lacks some. The profile shows 69,000 or so clones, roughly 68% of them singletons. A note on this clone: Its cognate antigen is unknown.

Whereas donors were nominally healthy upon sampling, unrecorded immune exposures were probable. The sequence was collected from a woman aged 55-69 years in good health and CMV-seropositive. The sample comprised PBMCs.

CDR3 sequence: CASSRGSGTMNTEAFF. The CDR3 region has the DNA TGTGCCAGCTCACGGGGATCGGGGACAATGAACACTGAAGCTTTCTTT. The chain is built from TRBV18 and TRBJ1-1, with D perhaps TRBD1 (6 bases). There are 16 residues in the CDR3. CDR1 KGHSH and CDR2 LQKENI come from the germline V gene. Deletions cut 4 bases from V and 0 bases from J, with 15 bases between.